The sequence of this T cell receptor beta chain was determined in a study of shared clonotypes between healthy human individuals. The CDR3 is made up of 15 amino acids. V shed 4 bases and J shed 7 bases, with 19 bases lying between them. The assay was immunoSEQ multiplex PCR, and TCRdb's table has in-frame clones only and misses some. The table has fewer than 200,000 clones, approximately 92% seen once. The rearrangement joins TRBV23-1 to TRBJ1-2; D perhaps matches TRBD1 (5 bases). TRBV23-1 is flagged as an ORF with uncertain function. The sample taken for sequencing was naive CD4+ T cells sorted from blood. Subset specified: CD45RA+ positively selected. This TCR was sampled from a woman aged 25 to 45 in good health. The CDR3 nucleotides read TGCGCCAGCAGTCTGAAGGGGCAACGAGAATGTGGCTACACCTTC. Protein: CASSLKGQRECGYTF.